This T cell receptor (beta chain) appears in the sequencing data of a study of spatial heterogeneity in lung cancer. Overall study: The study observed each unique TCR and UMI combination more than ten times on average in raw reads.

The V gene end was trimmed by 3 bases and the J gene end by 4 bases; junction bases not matched to a gene: 6. Per germline, CDR1 SGDLS and CDR2 YYNGEE. This CDR3 has 16 amino acids. As to time point: sample taken at primary tumor resection. A total of 72 untreated early-stage non-small cell lung cancer patients served as donors. Unsorted whole RNA from tumor, nontumor lung or frozen PBMC underwent sequencing. Unique molecular identifiers tagged every individual TCR cDNA molecule. TCRdb re-analysed the 5' RACE reads in MiXCR, keeping a single row per CDR3 protein. The table includes 5,800 or so distinct CDR3 sequences, under 20% detected once.

The material was normal lung tissue next to the tumor, obtained at surgery. This chain connects TRBV9 to TRBJ2-1, with 11 bases aligning to TRBD2. This clonotype was sampled from a male donor with early-stage non-small cell lung cancer. The CDR3 DNA follows: TGTGCCAGCAGCGCCTTTAGCGGGAGGGCTTACAATGAGCAGTTCTTC. It yields the protein CASSAFSGRAYNEQFF. Full variable domain (rest looked up from reference TRBV9 and TRBJ2-1): DSGVTQTPKHLITATGQRVTLRCSPRSGDLSVYWYQQSLDQGLQFLIQYYNGEERAKGNILERFSAQQFPDLHSELNLSSLELGDSALYFCASSAFSGRAYNEQFFGPGTRLTVL.